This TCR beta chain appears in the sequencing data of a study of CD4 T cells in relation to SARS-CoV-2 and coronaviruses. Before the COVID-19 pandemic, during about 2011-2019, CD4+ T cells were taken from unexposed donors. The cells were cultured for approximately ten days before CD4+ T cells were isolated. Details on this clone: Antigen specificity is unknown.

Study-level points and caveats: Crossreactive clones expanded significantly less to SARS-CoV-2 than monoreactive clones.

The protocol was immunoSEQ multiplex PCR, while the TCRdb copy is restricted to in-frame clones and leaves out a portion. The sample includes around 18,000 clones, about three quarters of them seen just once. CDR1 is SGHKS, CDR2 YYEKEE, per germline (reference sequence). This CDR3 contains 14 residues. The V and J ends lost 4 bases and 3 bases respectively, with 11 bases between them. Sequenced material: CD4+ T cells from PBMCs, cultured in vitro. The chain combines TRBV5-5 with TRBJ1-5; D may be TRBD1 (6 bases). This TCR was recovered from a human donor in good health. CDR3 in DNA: TGTGCCAGCAGCCGAGACAGGTTCAATCAGCCCCAGCATTTT. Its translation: CASSRDRFNQPQHF.